This TCR beta chain stems from a study of early T cells in non-severe SARS-CoV-2 infection. About the study: Sequencing input comprised bulk RNA from unsorted whole blood; chain pairing was not available. Study results and caveats: Matching results from VDJdb favored anti-spike CD8 responses, leaving private and CD4 specificities undetected.

Trimming took 7 bases from V and 2 from J; bases not matched to a gene: 6. The length of the CDR3 is 15 residues. CDR1 and CDR2 (germline): MDHEN, SYDVKM. Unique molecular identifiers tagged individual cDNA molecules. TCRdb independently ran MiXCR on the 5' RACE reads; one entry per CDR3 protein. The repertoire includes fewer than 60,000 distinct CDR3 sequences, approximately 8.5% of them detected once, and about 16% sits in the top ten. This clonotype was counted ten times or more. What it recognizes is unknown. The receptor's source is an adult who was a healthcare worker with PCR-confirmed SARS-CoV-2 infection or an uninfected control (not recorded which). The sequenced material came from whole blood. This chain connects TRBV28 to TRBJ2-2; 8 nucleotides line up with TRBD1. CDR3 coding DNA: TGTGCCAGCACCCCGACAGGGGCCAACACCGGGGAGCTGTTTTTT. This translates into CASTPTGANTGELFF. Full variable domain (rest looked up from reference TRBV28 and TRBJ2-2): DVKVTQSSRYLVKRTGEKVFLECVQDMDHENMFWYRQDPGLGLRLIYFSYDVKMKEKGDIPEGYSVSREKKERFSLILESASTNQTSMYLCASTPTGANTGELFFGEGSRLTVL.